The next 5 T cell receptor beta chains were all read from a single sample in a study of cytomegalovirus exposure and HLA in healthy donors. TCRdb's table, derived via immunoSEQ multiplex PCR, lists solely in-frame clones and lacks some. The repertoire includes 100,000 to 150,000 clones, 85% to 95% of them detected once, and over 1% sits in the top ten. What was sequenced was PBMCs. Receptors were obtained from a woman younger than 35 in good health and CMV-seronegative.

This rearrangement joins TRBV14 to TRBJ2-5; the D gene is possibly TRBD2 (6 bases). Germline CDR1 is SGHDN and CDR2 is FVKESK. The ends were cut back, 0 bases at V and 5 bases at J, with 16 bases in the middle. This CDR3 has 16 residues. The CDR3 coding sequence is TGTGCCAGCAGCCAAGACTATGCGGGGAGTAGGGAGACCCAGTACTTC. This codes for CASSQDYAGSRETQYF. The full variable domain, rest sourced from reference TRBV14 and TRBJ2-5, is EAGVTQFPSHSVIEKGQTVTLRCDPISGHDNLYWYRRVMGKEIKFLLHFVKESKQDESGMPNNRFLAERTGGTYSTLKVQPAELEDSGVYFCASSQDYAGSRETQYFGPGTRLLVL.

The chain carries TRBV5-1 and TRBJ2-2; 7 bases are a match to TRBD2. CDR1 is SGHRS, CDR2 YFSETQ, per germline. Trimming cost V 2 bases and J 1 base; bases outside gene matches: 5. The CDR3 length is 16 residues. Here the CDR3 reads CASSLAGTQNTGELFF. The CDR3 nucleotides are TGCGCCAGCAGCTTAGCGGGGACTCAGAACACCGGGGAGCTGTTTTTT. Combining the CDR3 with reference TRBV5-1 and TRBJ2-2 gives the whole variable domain KAGVTQTPRYLIKTRGQQVTLSCSPISGHRSVSWYQQTPGQGLQFLFEYFSETQRNKGNFPGRFSGRQFSNSRSEMNVSTLELGDSALYLCASSLAGTQNTGELFFGEGSRLTVL.

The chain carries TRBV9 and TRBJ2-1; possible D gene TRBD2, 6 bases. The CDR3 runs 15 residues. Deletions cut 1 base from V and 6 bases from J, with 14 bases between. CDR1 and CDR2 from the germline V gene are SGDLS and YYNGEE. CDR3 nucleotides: TGTGCCAGCAGCGTATTGGAGGGTGGTGGCAATGAGCAGTTCTTC. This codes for CASSVLEGGGNEQFF.

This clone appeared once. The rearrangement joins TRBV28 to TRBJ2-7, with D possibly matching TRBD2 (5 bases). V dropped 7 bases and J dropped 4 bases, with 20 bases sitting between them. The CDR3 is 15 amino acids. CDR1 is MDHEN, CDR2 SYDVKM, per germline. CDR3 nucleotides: TGTGCCAGCAACACGGCTGGGAGAGTGGCGTACGAGCAGTACTTC. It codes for CASNTAGRVAYEQYF.

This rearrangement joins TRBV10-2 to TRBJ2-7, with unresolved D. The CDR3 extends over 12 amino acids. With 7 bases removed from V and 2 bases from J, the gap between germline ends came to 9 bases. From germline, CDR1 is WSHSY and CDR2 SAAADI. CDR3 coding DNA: TGCGCCAGCAAAGGCGGTACCTACGAGCAGTACTTC. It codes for CASKGGTYEQYF.